This T cell receptor (beta chain) was obtained from a study of regulatory T cells in long-lasting Graves disease. Study-level points and caveats: In persistent patients, shared public clonotypes (around 2,500) outnumbered those in new patients (about 1,000). Researchers reported studying only peripheral blood, not thyroid tissue.

This sample's time point: newly diagnosed GD, antithyroid drugs for less than 3 months. PBMCs provided the RNA from which the TCR library was made. This clonotype was detected ten times or more. Its antigen is unknown. According to the study, TCR beta libraries were built with iRepertoire HTBI primers and CDR3-region Arm-PCR. MiXCR, run by TCRdb on the multiplex PCR reads, gives a single entry per CDR3 protein. There are more than 300,000 distinct CDR3 sequences in the sample; around 15% occur only once, and over 20% lies in the top ten. CDR1 is KGHSH and CDR2 is LQKENI in the germline V gene. CDR3 length: 15 amino acids. Between the trimmed V and J ends, which lost 6 bases and 5 bases, there was a span of 16 bases. A further study also used this sample, focusing on T cells in Graves' hyperthyroidism and ophthalmopathy. That study reports: Ophthalmopathy was separated from stable hyperthyroidism by a 13 V-J model. Median prediction lead before ophthalmopathy onset was around seven months with the model.

The sample was peripheral blood mononuclear cells (PBMCs), taken at new diagnosis, from a patient treated with antithyroid drugs. This chain connects TRBV18 to TRBJ2-2, with D tentatively TRBD1 (6 bases). The source is a woman aged 18-29 years with Graves disease. The CDR3 is CASSHGRGDTGELFF. The CDR3 DNA reads as TGTGCCAGCTCCCATGGCAGGGGAGATACCGGGGAGCTGTTTTTT.